The 12 T cell receptor beta chains given below trace back to one sample, sequenced in a study of tumor-infiltrating lymphocytes in oesophageal squamous cell carcinoma. Using its own MiXCR run on the PCR reads, TCRdb lists one record per CDR3 protein. The table records approximately 11,000 distinct CDR3 sequences, roughly 60% of them present only once. Material for sequencing was esophageal tumor tissue. All receptors derive from a male donor with esophageal squamous cell carcinoma.

This clonotype was seen a handful of times. This chain connects TRBV7-3 to TRBJ2-5, with 8 nucleotides matching TRBD1. CDR3 size: 14 residues. V shed 3 bases, J shed 4 bases, and the junction held 4 bases outside the gene matches. Germline V gene sequence: CDR1 SGHTA, CDR2 FQGTGA. CDR3 nucleotides: TGTGCCAGCAGCTTCAGGGGGCAGGGAGAGACCCAGTACTTC. Translating it yields CASSFRGQGETQYF.

The chain is built from TRBV7-2 and TRBJ2-4; 9 positions agree with TRBD2. TRBJ2-1 matches the DNA end more closely, so the J call is doubtful. Germline V lookup: CDR1 SGHTA, CDR2 FQGNSA. The length of the CDR3 is 16 residues. CDR3 residues: CASSLDSGRGSNEQFF. The DNA of the CDR3 is TGTGCCAGCAGCTTAGATAGCGGGAGAGGGAGCAATGAGCAGTTCTTC.

This clonotype turned up a few times. The genes are TRBV7-2 and TRBJ2-5; D is perhaps TRBD1 or TRBD2 (5 bases each). Trimming pared 1 base from V and 7 bases from J, leaving 10 bases between. The CDR3 totals 13 residues. From germline, CDR1 is SGHTA and CDR2 FQGNSA. The CDR3 loop is CASSLDKGRTQYF. CDR3 nucleotide sequence: TGTGCCAGCAGCTTAGATAAGGGGAGGACCCAGTACTTC.

This clonotype was seen only once. The rearrangement uses TRBV12-3 or TRBV12-4 and TRBJ2-5, with D possibly matching TRBD2 (5 bases). Trimming pared 3 bases from V and 2 bases from J, leaving 10 bases between. The CDR3 runs to 14 residues. CDR3 sequence (DNA): TGTGCCAGCAGTTTCGGGGATAAACAAGAGACCCAGTACTTC. Protein: CASSFGDKQETQYF.

The chain is built from TRBV7-9 and TRBJ2-3; 8 bases align to TRBD2. J lost 5 bases, V lost 5 bases, and 6 bases had no gene match. This CDR3 spans 14 amino acids. Germline CDR1 SEHNR, CDR2 FQNEAQ (reference sequence). The DNA of the CDR3 is TGTGCCAGCAGCCTTGGACTAGCAGGAGATACGCAGTATTTT. Protein product: CASSLGLAGDTQYF.

The chain uses TRBV7-3 and TRBJ2-3, with TRBD1 matching over 7 bases. The CDR3 spans 14 residues. V gave up 0 bases and J gave up 4 bases; unmatched junction bases: 1. Per germline, CDR1 SGHTA and CDR2 FQGTGA. CDR3 residues: CASSLTDRSDTQYF. The CDR3 DNA reads as TGTGCCAGCAGCTTAACGGACAGGTCAGATACGCAGTATTTT. Full variable domain (outside the CDR3, taken from reference TRBV7-3 and TRBJ2-3): GAGVSQTPSNKVTEKGKYVELRCDPISGHTALYWYRQSLGQGPEFLIYFQGTGAADDSGLPNDRFFAVRPEGSVSTLKIQRTERGDSAVYLCASSLTDRSDTQYFGPGTRLTVL.

This clonotype was observed a single time. The CDR3 region has the DNA TGTGCCAGCAGTTACTCGGAGCGCGGGGAGCTGTATTTT. It translates to CASSYSERGELYF. The chain employs TRBV6-6 and TRBJ2-3; D might be TRBD2 (6 bases). Deletions cut 0 bases from V and 14 bases from J, with 15 bases between. Looked up from germline, CDR1 is MNHNY and CDR2 is SVGAGI (reference sequence). This CDR3 has 13 amino acids.

V usage is TRBV7-6 and J usage is TRBJ2-5, with D uncertain. The J call may be wrong; the DNA end is better matched by TRBJ2-1. Germline values: CDR1 SGHVS, CDR2 FNYEAQ. There are 12 residues in the CDR3. The CDR3 coding sequence is TGTGCCAGCAGCTCCCGAACGGGTGAGCAGTTCTTC. Protein: CASSSRTGEQFF.

This clonotype was detected many times. The chain carries TRBV6-1 and TRBJ1-1; TRBD1 matches 9 bases. J gave up 5 bases and V 6 bases, and 10 bases lay outside the gene matches. This CDR3 contains 15 residues. CDR1 and CDR2 from the germline V gene are MNHNS and SASEGT. CDR3 in amino acids: CASSPVQGARTEAFF. The CDR3 DNA reads as TGTGCCAGCAGCCCGGTACAGGGGGCTCGAACTGAAGCTTTCTTT.

This clonotype was seen repeatedly, ten times or more. A much larger clone is a single base away; this may be a read error. V usage is TRBV2 and J usage is TRBJ2-3; 14 bases match TRBD2. Gene TRBJ2-1 matches the end of the DNA better, so the J call may be wrong. The germline CDR1 and CDR2 sequences are SNHLY and FYNNEI. The CDR3 runs 15 residues. The CDR3 region is CASSGTSGRSYEQFF. The CDR3 DNA follows: TGTGCCAGCAGCGGGACTAGCGGGAGATCCTACGAGCAGTTCTTC.

In this sample, this clonotype turned up a few times. The rearrangement uses TRBV28 and TRBJ2-1; D is ambiguous. Germline values: CDR1 MDHEN, CDR2 SYDVKM. V lost 2 bases to trimming and J lost 0 bases, with 5 bases between them. The CDR3 has 14 residues. CDR3 region: CASSLTSSYNEQFF. CDR3 bases: TGTGCCAGCAGTTTAACCAGCTCCTACAATGAGCAGTTCTTC.

The genes are TRBV5-4 and TRBJ2-3; possible D gene TRBD2, 6 bases. Germline lookup yields CDR1 SGHNT and CDR2 YYREEE (reference sequence). CDR3 size: 15 residues. V lost 2 bases and J lost 4, with 14 bases in between. The CDR3 region is CASSFGLTPADTQYF. The CDR3 DNA is TGTGCCAGCAGCTTTGGACTAACACCGGCAGATACGCAGTATTTT.